The rows below give T cell receptor beta chains drawn from one sample of a study of shared clonotypes between healthy human individuals. Sequenced by immunoSEQ multiplex PCR; TCRdb stores in-frame clones only, minus some. The table includes about 490,000 clones, roughly 80% detected once. Specimen: PBMCs. The receptors were sampled from a woman between 35 and 50 years old in good health. Some clones in this sample may be carry-over from other donors' samples. Both conserved end residues are part of each CDR3. Fields, in order: CDR3 DNA, CDR3 protein, clone size, V gene, J gene, D gene. A D gene is named only where the DNA matches it firmly. Only some rows state a clone size, as once, few, many or a class for expanded clones.

cdr3_nt: TGTGCCAGCAGCTTGGGCCGGGAGCCCCGTTTTCACGAGGAGCAGTACTTC
cdr3_aa: CASSLGREPRFHEEQYF
clone_size: -
v_call: TRBV5-8
j_call: TRBJ2-7
d_call: -

cdr3_nt: TGTGCCAGCAGCTTAAGTTGGGGTAGGGGCACAGATACGCAGTATTTT
cdr3_aa: CASSLSWGRGTDTQYF
clone_size: -
v_call: TRBV7-9
j_call: TRBJ2-3
d_call: -

cdr3_nt: TGTGCCAGCAGCCCGTATCCTACAGGGGATGGCTACACCTTC
cdr3_aa: CASSPYPTGDGYTF
clone_size: -
v_call: TRBV7-2
j_call: TRBJ1-2
d_call: TRBD1

cdr3_nt: TGTGCCAGCAGCGTAGGAACCCTGTCTGAGATCTCTGGGGCCAACGTCCTGACTTTC
cdr3_aa: CASSVGTLSEISGANVLTF
clone_size: -
v_call: TRBV9
j_call: TRBJ2-6
d_call: -

cdr3_nt: TGTGCCAGCAGCTCCCGGGCCCCCACCAAGCAGTTCTTC
cdr3_aa: CASSSRAPTKQFF
clone_size: -
v_call: TRBV13
j_call: TRBJ2-1
d_call: -

cdr3_nt: TGTGCCAGCAGCCGGCCGGGTCCTTACGAGCAGTACTTC
cdr3_aa: CASSRPGPYEQYF
clone_size: -
v_call: TRBV4-2
j_call: TRBJ2-7
d_call: -

cdr3_nt: TGTGCCGCAAATAACCCTCCGGGACAGACATACGAGCAGTACTTC
cdr3_aa: CAANNPPGQTYEQYF
clone_size: few
v_call: TRBV6-1
j_call: TRBJ2-7
d_call: TRBD1

cdr3_nt: TGTGCCAGCAGTTCCTCCTGGCAGCCCCAGCATTTT
cdr3_aa: CASSSSWQPQHF
clone_size: -
v_call: TRBV6-6
j_call: TRBJ1-5
d_call: -

cdr3_nt: TGTGCCAGCAGCCCGGGGGGGTTCCATGATCCCATTTACTTC
cdr3_aa: CASSPGGFHDPIYF
clone_size: -
v_call: TRBV21-1
j_call: TRBJ2-5
d_call: -

cdr3_nt: TGTGCCAGCACCAGACAGGGCTCCTACGAGCAGTACTTC
cdr3_aa: CASTRQGSYEQYF
clone_size: -
v_call: TRBV5-8
j_call: TRBJ2-7
d_call: TRBD1

cdr3_nt: TGCAGCGTTCGACCGGTGAGCACAGATACGCAGTATTTT
cdr3_aa: CSVRPVSTDTQYF
clone_size: -
v_call: TRBV29-1
j_call: TRBJ2-3
d_call: -

cdr3_nt: TGTGCCAGCAGCCGAGGACAGGTTCAAGAGACCCAGTACTTC
cdr3_aa: CASSRGQVQETQYF
clone_size: few
v_call: TRBV5-1
j_call: TRBJ2-5
d_call: TRBD1

cdr3_nt: TGTGCCAGCAGGGGACAGGCGAACCCCTACGAGCAGTACTTC
cdr3_aa: CASRGQANPYEQYF
clone_size: -
v_call: TRBV6-1
j_call: TRBJ2-7
d_call: TRBD1

cdr3_nt: TGTGCCAGCAGCTTAGCTCAAAGCGGGGCCTCCTACAATGAGCAGTTCTTC
cdr3_aa: CASSLAQSGASYNEQFF
clone_size: -
v_call: TRBV7-8
j_call: TRBJ2-1
d_call: TRBD2

cdr3_nt: TGTGCCAGCAGCCAAGTAGGGGTCGGCACTGAAGCTTTCTTT
cdr3_aa: CASSQVGVGTEAFF
clone_size: -
v_call: TRBV4-2
j_call: TRBJ1-1
d_call: -

cdr3_nt: TGTGCCAGCGTGCAGGGAAGGAGTCAGCCCCAGCATTTT
cdr3_aa: CASVQGRSQPQHF
clone_size: -
v_call: TRBV28
j_call: TRBJ1-5
d_call: -

cdr3_nt: TGTGCCAGCAGCCGATTGGGAGCTGGGCTCGAGCAGTACTTC
cdr3_aa: CASSRLGAGLEQYF
clone_size: -
v_call: TRBV11-2
j_call: TRBJ2-7
d_call: -

cdr3_nt: TGTGCCAGCATTAGACTAGCGGGAATGGGCGAGCAGTACTTC
cdr3_aa: CASIRLAGMGEQYF
clone_size: few
v_call: TRBV2
j_call: TRBJ2-7
d_call: TRBD2

cdr3_nt: TGTGCCAGCAGTTTAGCGGCAGGGGTGACCTACGAGCAGTACTTC
cdr3_aa: CASSLAAGVTYEQYF
clone_size: -
v_call: TRBV27
j_call: TRBJ2-7
d_call: -

cdr3_nt: TGCGCCAGCAGCCCCGGTAGCACAGGGATGGAGACCCAGTACTTC
cdr3_aa: CASSPGSTGMETQYF
clone_size: -
v_call: TRBV5-1
j_call: TRBJ2-5
d_call: -

cdr3_nt: TGTGCCAGCAGTGAACTAGCGGGAAACACCGGGGAGCTGTTTTTT
cdr3_aa: CASSELAGNTGELFF
clone_size: -
v_call: TRBV2
j_call: TRBJ2-2
d_call: TRBD2

cdr3_nt: TGCGCCAGCAGCTCTGTGACGGTGGGGTACGAGCAGTACTTC
cdr3_aa: CASSSVTVGYEQYF
clone_size: -
v_call: TRBV5-1
j_call: TRBJ2-7
d_call: -

cdr3_nt: TGTGCCAGCACCAAGGCGGCAGGCTCGCCCTCCTACGAGCAGTACTTC
cdr3_aa: CASTKAAGSPSYEQYF
clone_size: -
v_call: TRBV7-8
j_call: TRBJ2-7
d_call: -

cdr3_nt: TGCGCCAGCAGCCAAGGAGGGAGAAGGGGGACCGGGGAGCTGTTTTTT
cdr3_aa: CASSQGGRRGTGELFF
clone_size: -
v_call: TRBV4-3
j_call: TRBJ2-2
d_call: -

cdr3_nt: TGTGCCAGCTCACCACCGAAGGCCACAGGGGGTGAAAAACTGTTTTTT
cdr3_aa: CASSPPKATGGEKLFF
clone_size: -
v_call: TRBV18
j_call: TRBJ1-4
d_call: TRBD1

cdr3_nt: TGTGCCAGCAGTTTCTCAGGGGGCGAGGGAACTGAAGCTTTCTTT
cdr3_aa: CASSFSGGEGTEAFF
clone_size: -
v_call: TRBV27
j_call: TRBJ1-1
d_call: TRBD1

cdr3_nt: TGTGCCAGCAGCATGTGGACAGGGCCAGATACGCAGTATTTT
cdr3_aa: CASSMWTGPDTQYF
clone_size: many
v_call: TRBV9
j_call: TRBJ2-3
d_call: TRBD1

cdr3_nt: TGTGCCAGCTCTGAGGGAATGAACACTGAAGCTTTCTTT
cdr3_aa: CASSEGMNTEAFF
clone_size: few
v_call: TRBV7-3
j_call: TRBJ1-1
d_call: -

cdr3_nt: TGTGCCAGCACCCTGGGACTAGCGGGAGGGCGCACCTACGAGCAGTACTTC
cdr3_aa: CASTLGLAGGRTYEQYF
clone_size: -
v_call: TRBV11-2
j_call: TRBJ2-7
d_call: TRBD2

cdr3_nt: TGTGCCAGCAGTCCCCCTCGAATAGCGGGGGCCAATGAGCAGTTCTTC
cdr3_aa: CASSPPRIAGANEQFF
clone_size: once
v_call: TRBV28
j_call: TRBJ2-1
d_call: TRBD2

cdr3_nt: TGTGCCAGCAGCTTAGGGACAGCGAGCTCCTACGAGCAGTACTTC
cdr3_aa: CASSLGTASSYEQYF
clone_size: -
v_call: TRBV7-2
j_call: TRBJ2-7
d_call: -

cdr3_nt: TGTGCCAGCAGCCCGTACGGTCACGGCTCTGGAAACACCATATATTTT
cdr3_aa: CASSPYGHGSGNTIYF
clone_size: few
v_call: TRBV7-6
j_call: TRBJ1-3
d_call: -

cdr3_nt: TGTGCCAGCAGTCTGGGGGGTCCCCCGGTCCAGTACTTC
cdr3_aa: CASSLGGPPVQYF
clone_size: -
v_call: TRBV28
j_call: TRBJ2-5
d_call: -

cdr3_nt: TGTGCCAGCGCCGAGGGTTACGGGCTGCAGTATTTT
cdr3_aa: CASAEGYGLQYF
clone_size: -
v_call: TRBV2
j_call: TRBJ2-3
d_call: -

cdr3_nt: TGTGCCTGGAGGGGGGGCCGGCAAGAGACCCAGTACTTC
cdr3_aa: CAWRGGRQETQYF
clone_size: -
v_call: TRBV30
j_call: TRBJ2-5
d_call: -

cdr3_nt: TGTGCCAGTAGTATTGAGGGGTACTCTACCTATGGCTACACCTTC
cdr3_aa: CASSIEGYSTYGYTF
clone_size: many
v_call: TRBV19
j_call: TRBJ1-2
d_call: -

cdr3_nt: TGTGCCACCAGCGGTTGGGGGACAGCAAGGCCTAATGAGCAGTTCTTC
cdr3_aa: CATSGWGTARPNEQFF
clone_size: -
v_call: TRBV15
j_call: TRBJ2-1
d_call: TRBD1

cdr3_nt: TGTGCCAGCAGCGTAGACTGGAGAGCCTACGAGCAGTACTTC
cdr3_aa: CASSVDWRAYEQYF
clone_size: -
v_call: TRBV9
j_call: TRBJ2-7
d_call: -

cdr3_nt: TGCGCCAGCAGCCCTCGGACGGGATCCTACGAGCAGTACTTC
cdr3_aa: CASSPRTGSYEQYF
clone_size: -
v_call: TRBV5-1
j_call: TRBJ2-7
d_call: -

cdr3_nt: TGTGCCAGCAGCACACAGGGGGGACTATACAATGAGCAGTTCTTC
cdr3_aa: CASSTQGGLYNEQFF
clone_size: -
v_call: TRBV2
j_call: TRBJ2-1
d_call: -

cdr3_nt: TGTGCCAGCAGTACTGGGAAAGAGACCCAGTACTTC
cdr3_aa: CASSTGKETQYF
clone_size: -
v_call: TRBV2
j_call: TRBJ2-5
d_call: -

cdr3_nt: TGTGCCAGCACGGACAGGGGCCATACGAACACCGGGGAGCTGTTTTTT
cdr3_aa: CASTDRGHTNTGELFF
clone_size: -
v_call: TRBV19
j_call: TRBJ2-2
d_call: TRBD1

cdr3_nt: TGCGCCAGCAGCTTGACAGGGCATGACACTGAAGCTTTCTTT
cdr3_aa: CASSLTGHDTEAFF
clone_size: -
v_call: TRBV5-1
j_call: TRBJ1-1
d_call: -

cdr3_nt: TGTGCCAGCAGCTTAAGTCGGCGGGAGAGGGACAATGAGCAGTTCTTC
cdr3_aa: CASSLSRRERDNEQFF
clone_size: -
v_call: TRBV7-2
j_call: TRBJ2-1
d_call: TRBD2

cdr3_nt: TGTGCCACCAGCCAAAGACGGGACTCACAAGAGACCCAGTACTTC
cdr3_aa: CATSQRRDSQETQYF
clone_size: -
v_call: TRBV15
j_call: TRBJ2-5
d_call: -

cdr3_nt: TGCGCCAGCAGCCAGACTCGAGGACGGGAAGAGACCCAGTACTTC
cdr3_aa: CASSQTRGREETQYF
clone_size: few
v_call: TRBV4-1
j_call: TRBJ2-5
d_call: -

cdr3_nt: TGTGCCAGCAGCGCCCGGGTCATCTATGGCTACACCTTC
cdr3_aa: CASSARVIYGYTF
clone_size: once
v_call: TRBV5-6
j_call: TRBJ1-2
d_call: -

cdr3_nt: TGTGCCAGCAGCCCCCGCGGAGGGAATGTGGGCACTGAAGCTTTCTTT
cdr3_aa: CASSPRGGNVGTEAFF
clone_size: -
v_call: TRBV7-2
j_call: TRBJ1-1
d_call: -

cdr3_nt: TGTGCCAGCAGCCGACCGGGAGTGTCTGATACGCAGTATTTT
cdr3_aa: CASSRPGVSDTQYF
clone_size: -
v_call: TRBV4-2
j_call: TRBJ2-3
d_call: -

cdr3_nt: TGTGCCAGCAGTCCCTCACCGGGACAGGGAGGCACTGAGCAGTTCTTC
cdr3_aa: CASSPSPGQGGTEQFF
clone_size: -
v_call: TRBV6-4
j_call: TRBJ2-1
d_call: TRBD1